This TCR beta chain appears in the sequencing data of a study of CD8+CD57+ T cells in acquired aplastic anemia. Study as a whole: There were roughly 11 million reads, on average, for CD4+ cells from healthy donors.

There are many counts of this clonotype. Its antigen remains unidentified. Study results and caveats: It was found that some 30 CD8+ CDR3 sequences were shared between patients and controls.

Genomic DNA, the template, was used for profiling of the TCR beta VDJ and CDR3. TCRdb re-called the reads through MiXCR, storing one row per CDR3 protein. This sample carries some 190,000 distinct CDR3 sequences, about half of them seen once, and the ten largest clones take roughly 15%. V dropped 0 bases and J dropped 6 bases, with 8 bases sitting between them. The CDR3 contains 12 residues. Germline V gene data show CDR1 as DFQATT and CDR2 as SNEGSKA (reference sequence). The sample comprised sorted CD4+, CD8+, or CD8+CD57+ T cells (not recorded which) from PBMCs. This receptor was taken from a human donor in good health, serving as a control. The chain links TRBV20-1 to TRBJ1-2, with TRBD1 as a possible D gene (6 bases). The CDR3 nucleotides read TGCAGTGCTAGAGATAGGGGGAATGGCTACACCTTC. Protein product: CSARDRGNGYTF.